The 9 T cell receptor beta chains in this list originate from one sample, sequenced in a study of Ad26.COV2.S vaccination and SARS-CoV-2 variants. Sequencing was performed with immunoSEQ multiplex PCR; in TCRdb, only in-frame clones are kept and a portion is missing. The repertoire holds 510,000 or so clones, with around 90% as singletons. As for treatment: about 20 received Ad26.COV2.S at low or high dose, single or two shots; 5 received placebo; per-sample allocation not given. On day 63 after the first injection, vaccine and placebo recipients gave samples. This material consisted of peripheral blood, taken in a trial of Ad26.COV2.S vaccine versus placebo. These receptors all stem from a person aged 18-60 years who received the Ad26.COV2.S COVID-19 vaccine or a placebo.

The chain combines TRBV28 with TRBJ2-5, with 15 bases aligning to TRBD2. This CDR3 has 15 amino acids. Germline V gene sequence: CDR1 MDHEN, CDR2 SYDVKM. Trimming at V came to 5 bases and at J to 5 bases, leaving 3 bases not matched to a gene. CDR3 protein: CASSRTSGRGETQYF. In nucleotides, the CDR3 is TGTGCCAGCAGTCGGACTAGCGGGAGGGGCGAGACCCAGTACTTC. The full variable domain, rest sourced from reference TRBV28 and TRBJ2-5, is DVKVTQSSRYLVKRTGEKVFLECVQDMDHENMFWYRQDPGLGLRLIYFSYDVKMKEKGDIPEGYSVSREKKERFSLILESASTNQTSMYLCASSRTSGRGETQYFGPGTRLLVL.

The chain has TRBV6-5 and TRBJ2-1; D ambiguous. The CDR3 is 13 amino acids. The V and J ends lost 6 bases and 6 bases respectively, with 12 bases between them. Germline values: CDR1 MNHEY, CDR2 SVGAGI. The CDR3 is CASSPSRSNEQFF. CDR3 nucleotides: TGTGCCAGCAGCCCGAGCCGTTCCAATGAGCAGTTCTTC.

A note on this clone: The same CDR3 also results from other DNA sequences found in this sample. The CDR3 spells CASSLFGDEQFF. CDR3 bases: TGTGCCAGCAGTTTATTCGGGGATGAGCAGTTCTTC. The chain links TRBV12-3 or TRBV12-4 to TRBJ2-1; TRBD2 might be the D (5 bases). The ends were cut back, 2 bases at V and 8 bases at J, with 7 bases in the middle. This CDR3 has 12 amino acids.

J is TRBJ1-2 and V is TRBV28; no clear D gene. The CDR3 runs 14 residues. Trimming shortened V by 6 bases and J by 0 bases, and 11 bases separated the two germline ends. CDR1 is MDHEN, CDR2 SYDVKM, per germline. CDR3 in amino acids: CASRRGGANYGYTF. The CDR3 DNA follows: TGTGCCAGCAGACGAGGCGGGGCTAACTATGGCTACACCTTC.

This clone was seen more than once but under ten times. The J gene is TRBJ1-1, the V gene TRBV6-5; D is perhaps TRBD1 (5 bases). This CDR3 contains 13 residues. Germline CDR1 and CDR2: MNHEY and SVGAGI. V lost 8 bases, J lost 6 bases, and 16 bases lay in between. The CDR3 loop reads CASSAGLASEAFF. The CDR3 DNA follows: TGTGCCAGCTCCGCAGGGCTGGCATCTGAAGCTTTCTTT.

This clone was picked up a small number of times. This chain links TRBV7-8 with TRBJ2-7, with TRBD1 matching over 9 bases. Unmatched junction bases numbered 8, after V lost 5 bases and J lost 3 bases. Germline V lookup: CDR1 SGHVS, CDR2 FQNEAQ. The CDR3 spans 15 residues. This CDR3 is CASSTDRGGLYEQYF. The CDR3 nucleotides are TGTGCCAGCAGCACCGACAGGGGGGGACTCTACGAGCAGTACTTC.

The rearrangement joins TRBV7-2 to TRBJ2-2; perhaps TRBD1 as D (5 bases). V was clipped by 5 bases and J by 3 bases, with 13 bases between them. The CDR3 totals 15 residues. Germline V lookup: CDR1 SGHTA, CDR2 FQGNSA. The CDR3 loop reads CASSRQKGHTGELFF. DNA of the CDR3: TGTGCCAGCAGCCGTCAGAAGGGGCACACCGGGGAGCTGTTTTTT.

The chain uses TRBV11-1 and TRBJ2-7; perhaps TRBD1 as D (5 bases). This CDR3 is 14 amino acids long. Germline lookup yields CDR1 SGHAT and CDR2 FQDESV (reference sequence). V dropped 2 bases and J dropped 4 bases, with 12 bases sitting between them. CDR3 coding DNA: TGTGCCAGCAGCTTACAGGGTCAAGGTTACGAGCAGTACTTC. This gives the protein CASSLQGQGYEQYF.

The CDR3 reads CSAGGKGGPYGYTF. The CDR3 DNA follows: TGCAGCGCTGGAGGTAAGGGCGGACCTTATGGCTACACCTTC. J is TRBJ1-2 and V is TRBV29-1; D is uncertain. Trimming cost V 7 bases and J 5 bases, with 20 bases left between them. Germline values: CDR1 SQVTM, CDR2 ANQGSEA. The CDR3 is 14 residues long.